Reported below is one TCR beta chain. Generated by immunoSEQ multiplex PCR, the TCRdb table keeps only in-frame clones and is missing some. The sample shows around 150,000 clones, 96% of them seen only once. This entry is derived from a study of control samples from healthy donors and cancer patients. Germline V gives CDR1 SGHRS, CDR2 YFSETQ. This CDR3 contains 16 residues. Trimming shortened V by 0 bases and J by 7 bases, and 20 bases separated the two germline ends. Sequenced: blood. The TCR originated in a woman in her twenties or thirties in good health. The chain carries TRBV5-1 and TRBJ2-7; the D gene is possibly TRBD1 (6 bases). CDR3 in DNA: TGCGCCAGCAGCTTGGCCCAACCCGCAGGGGCTCGGGAGCAGTACTTC. Residues: CASSLAQPAGAREQYF.